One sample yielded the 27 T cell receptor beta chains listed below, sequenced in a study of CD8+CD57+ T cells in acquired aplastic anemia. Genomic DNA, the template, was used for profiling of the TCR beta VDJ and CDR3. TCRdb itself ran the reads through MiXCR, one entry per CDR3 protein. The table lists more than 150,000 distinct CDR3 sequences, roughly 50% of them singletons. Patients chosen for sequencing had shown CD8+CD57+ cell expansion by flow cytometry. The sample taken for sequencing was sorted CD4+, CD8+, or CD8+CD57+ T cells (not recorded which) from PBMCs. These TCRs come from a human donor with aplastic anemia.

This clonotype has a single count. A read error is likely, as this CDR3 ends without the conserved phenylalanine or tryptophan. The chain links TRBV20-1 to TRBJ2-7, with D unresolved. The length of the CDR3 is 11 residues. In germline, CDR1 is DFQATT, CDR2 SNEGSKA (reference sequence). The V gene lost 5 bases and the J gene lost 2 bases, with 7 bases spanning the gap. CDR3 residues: CSASDAYEQYS. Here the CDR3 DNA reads TGCAGTGCTTCCGATGCCTACGAGCAGTACTCC.

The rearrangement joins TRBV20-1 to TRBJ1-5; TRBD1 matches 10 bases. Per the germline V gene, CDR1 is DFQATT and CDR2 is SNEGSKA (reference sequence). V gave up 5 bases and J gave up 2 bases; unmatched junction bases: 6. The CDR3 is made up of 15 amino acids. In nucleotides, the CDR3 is TGCAGTGCTCGACAGGGGGCGCCGGGCAATCAGCCCCAGCATTTT. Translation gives CSARQGAPGNQPQHF.

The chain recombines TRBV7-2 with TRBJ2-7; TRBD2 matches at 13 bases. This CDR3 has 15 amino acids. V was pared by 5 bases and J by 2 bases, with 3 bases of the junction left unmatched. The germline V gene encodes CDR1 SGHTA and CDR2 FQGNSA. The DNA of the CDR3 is TGTGCCAGCAGCGTTACTAGCGGGGGGGCCTACGAGCAGTACTTC. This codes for CASSVTSGGAYEQYF.

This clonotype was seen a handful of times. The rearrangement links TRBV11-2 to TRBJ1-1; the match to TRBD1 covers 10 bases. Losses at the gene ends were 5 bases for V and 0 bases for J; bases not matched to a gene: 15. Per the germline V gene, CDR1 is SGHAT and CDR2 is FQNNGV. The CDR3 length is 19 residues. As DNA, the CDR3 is TGTGCCAGCAGCCGCCGGGAGGACAGGGGGACCACAATGAACACTGAAGCTTTCTTT. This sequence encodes CASSRREDRGTTMNTEAFF.

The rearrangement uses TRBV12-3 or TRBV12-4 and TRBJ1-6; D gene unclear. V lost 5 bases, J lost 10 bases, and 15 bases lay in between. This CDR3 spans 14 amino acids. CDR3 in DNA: TGTGCCAGCAGTCCCGGTCTGAATAGGTCACCCCTCCACTTT. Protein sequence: CASSPGLNRSPLHF.

The CDR3 protein is CASRTSGGNEQFF. As DNA, the CDR3 is TGTGCCAGCAGAACTAGCGGGGGGAATGAGCAGTTCTTC. The V and J genes are TRBV25-1 and TRBJ2-1, with TRBD2 identical over 12 bases. Trimming took 6 bases from V and 7 from J; bases not matched to a gene: 1. The CDR3 has 13 residues. The germline gives CDR1 MGHDK, CDR2 SYGVNS.

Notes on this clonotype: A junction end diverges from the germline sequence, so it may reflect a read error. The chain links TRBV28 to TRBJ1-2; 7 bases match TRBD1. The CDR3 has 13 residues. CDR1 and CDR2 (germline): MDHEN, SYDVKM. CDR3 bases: TGTGCCTGCAGTTCCGACAGGGTTCCTGGCTACACCTTC. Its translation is CACSSDRVPGYTF.

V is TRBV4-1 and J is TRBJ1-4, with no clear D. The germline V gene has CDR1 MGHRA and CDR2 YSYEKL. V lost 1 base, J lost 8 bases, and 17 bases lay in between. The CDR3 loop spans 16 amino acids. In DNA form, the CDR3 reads TGCGCCAGCAGCCAAGTGTCGACCCGATCTGGGGAAAAACTGTTTTTT. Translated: CASSQVSTRSGEKLFF.

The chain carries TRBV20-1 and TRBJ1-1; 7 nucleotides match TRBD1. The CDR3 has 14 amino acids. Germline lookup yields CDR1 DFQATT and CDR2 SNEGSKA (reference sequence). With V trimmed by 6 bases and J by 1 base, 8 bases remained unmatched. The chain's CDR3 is CSANSRDRNTEAFF. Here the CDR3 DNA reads TGCAGTGCGAACTCCCGGGACAGGAACACTGAAGCTTTCTTT.

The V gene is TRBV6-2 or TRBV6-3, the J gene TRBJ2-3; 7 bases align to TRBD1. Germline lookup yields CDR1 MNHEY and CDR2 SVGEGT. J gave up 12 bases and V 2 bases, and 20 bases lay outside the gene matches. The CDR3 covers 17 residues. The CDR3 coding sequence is TGTGCCAGCAGTTACCCGTCTTCATCCAGGGGGAGAGAATCACAGTATTTT. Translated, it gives CASSYPSSSRGRESQYF.

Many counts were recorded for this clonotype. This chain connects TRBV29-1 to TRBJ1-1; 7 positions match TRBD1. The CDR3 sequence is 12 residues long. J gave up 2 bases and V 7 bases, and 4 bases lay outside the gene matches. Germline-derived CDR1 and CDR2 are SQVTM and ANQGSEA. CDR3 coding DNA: TGCAGCGGAGGGGGCGCAAACACTGAAGCTTTCTTT. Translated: CSGGGANTEAFF.

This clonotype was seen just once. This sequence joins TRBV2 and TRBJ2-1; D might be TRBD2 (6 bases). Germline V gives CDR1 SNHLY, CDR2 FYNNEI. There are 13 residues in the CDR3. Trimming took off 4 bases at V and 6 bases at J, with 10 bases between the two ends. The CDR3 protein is CASSGGEFNEQFF. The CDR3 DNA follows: TGTGCCAGCAGTGGCGGGGAATTCAATGAGCAGTTCTTC.

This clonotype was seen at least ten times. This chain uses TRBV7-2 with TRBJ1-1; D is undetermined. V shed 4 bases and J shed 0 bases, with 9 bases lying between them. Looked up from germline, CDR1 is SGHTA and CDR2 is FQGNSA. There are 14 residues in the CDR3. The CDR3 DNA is TGTGCCAGCAGCTCCTGGAACATGAACACTGAAGCTTTCTTT. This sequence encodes CASSSWNMNTEAFF.

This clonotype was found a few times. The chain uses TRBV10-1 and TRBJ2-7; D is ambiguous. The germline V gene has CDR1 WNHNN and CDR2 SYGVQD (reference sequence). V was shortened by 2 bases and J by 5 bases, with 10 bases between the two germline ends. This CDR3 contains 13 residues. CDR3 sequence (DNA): TGCGCCAGCAGTGAGGTCCGGTCAGACGAGCAGTACTTC. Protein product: CASSEVRSDEQYF.

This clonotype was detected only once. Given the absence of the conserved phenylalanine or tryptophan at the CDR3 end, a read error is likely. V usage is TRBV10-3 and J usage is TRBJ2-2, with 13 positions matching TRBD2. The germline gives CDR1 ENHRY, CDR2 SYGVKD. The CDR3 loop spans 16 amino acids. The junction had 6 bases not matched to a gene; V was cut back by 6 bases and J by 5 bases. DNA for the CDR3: TGTGCCATCAGCGGACTAGCGGGGGCGGAGACCGGGGAGCTGTTTCTT. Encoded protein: CAISGLAGAETGELFL.

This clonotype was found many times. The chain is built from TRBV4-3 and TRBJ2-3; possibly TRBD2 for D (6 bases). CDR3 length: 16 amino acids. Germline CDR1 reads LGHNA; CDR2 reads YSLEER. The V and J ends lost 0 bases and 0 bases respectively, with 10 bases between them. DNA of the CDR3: TGCGCCAGCAGCCAAGATCACGGGAGAAGCACAGATACGCAGTATTTT. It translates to CASSQDHGRSTDTQYF.

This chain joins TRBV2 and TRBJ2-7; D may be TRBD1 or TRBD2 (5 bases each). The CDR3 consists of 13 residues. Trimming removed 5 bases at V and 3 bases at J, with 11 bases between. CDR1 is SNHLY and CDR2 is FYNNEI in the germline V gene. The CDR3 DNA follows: TGTGCCAGCAGTCGGGACGGGTTCTACGAGCAGTACTTC. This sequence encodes CASSRDGFYEQYF.

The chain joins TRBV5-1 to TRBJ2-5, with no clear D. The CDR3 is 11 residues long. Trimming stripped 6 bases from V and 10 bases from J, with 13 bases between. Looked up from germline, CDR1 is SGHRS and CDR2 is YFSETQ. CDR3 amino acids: CASNGRDGQYF. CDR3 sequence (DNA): TGCGCCAGCAATGGAAGAGATGGCCAGTACTTC. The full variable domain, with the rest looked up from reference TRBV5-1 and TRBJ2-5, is KAGVTQTPRYLIKTRGQQVTLSCSPISGHRSVSWYQQTPGQGLQFLFEYFSETQRNKGNFPGRFSGRQFSNSRSEMNVSTLELGDSALYLCASNGRDGQYFGPGTRLLVL.

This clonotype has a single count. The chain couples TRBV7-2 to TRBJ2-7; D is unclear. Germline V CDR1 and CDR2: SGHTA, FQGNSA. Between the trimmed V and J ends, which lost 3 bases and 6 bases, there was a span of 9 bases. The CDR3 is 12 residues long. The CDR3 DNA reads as TGTGCCAGCAGCTTGACGGACCTCGAGCAGTACTTC. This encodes CASSLTDLEQYF.

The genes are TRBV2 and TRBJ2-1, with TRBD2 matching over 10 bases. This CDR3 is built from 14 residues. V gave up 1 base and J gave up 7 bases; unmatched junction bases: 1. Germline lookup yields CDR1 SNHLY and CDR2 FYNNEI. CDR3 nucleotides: TGTGCCAGCAGTGAAGGACTAGCGGGTAATGAGCAGTTCTTC. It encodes CASSEGLAGNEQFF.

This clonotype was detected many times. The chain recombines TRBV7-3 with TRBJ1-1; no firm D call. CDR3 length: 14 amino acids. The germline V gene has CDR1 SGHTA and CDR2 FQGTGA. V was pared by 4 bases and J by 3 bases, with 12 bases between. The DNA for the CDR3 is TGTGCCAGCAGCTGGGGAAGGGATCACACTGAAGCTTTCTTT. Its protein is CASSWGRDHTEAFF.

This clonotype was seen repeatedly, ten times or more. CDR3 nucleotides: TGTGCCAGCAGTGAGGGGAGGCGACAGCCCCAGCATTTT. This encodes CASSEGRRQPQHF. This rearrangement joins TRBV2 to TRBJ1-5; no clear D gene. In germline, CDR1 is SNHLY, CDR2 FYNNEI. The germline V and J ends were trimmed by 3 bases and 7 bases, with 10 bases remaining between them. The CDR3 runs 13 residues.

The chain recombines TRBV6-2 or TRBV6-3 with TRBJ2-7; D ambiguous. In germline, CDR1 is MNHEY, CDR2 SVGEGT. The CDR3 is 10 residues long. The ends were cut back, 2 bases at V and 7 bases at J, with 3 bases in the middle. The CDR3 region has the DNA TGTGCCAGCAGTTACGGGGAGCAGTACGTC. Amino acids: CASSYGEQYV.

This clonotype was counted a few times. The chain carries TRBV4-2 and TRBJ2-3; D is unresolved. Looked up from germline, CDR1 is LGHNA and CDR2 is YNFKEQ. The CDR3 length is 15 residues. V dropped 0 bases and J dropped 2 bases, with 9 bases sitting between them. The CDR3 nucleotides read TGTGCCAGCAGCCAAGAAATCTACGACACAGATACGCAGTATTTT. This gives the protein CASSQEIYDTDTQYF.

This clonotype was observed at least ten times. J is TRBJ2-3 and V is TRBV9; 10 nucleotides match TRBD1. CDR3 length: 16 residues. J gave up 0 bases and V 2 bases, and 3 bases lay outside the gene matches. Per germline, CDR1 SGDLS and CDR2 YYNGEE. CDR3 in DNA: TGTGCCAGCAGCGTGGGGACAGGGGAAAGCACAGATACGCAGTATTTT. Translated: CASSVGTGESTDTQYF. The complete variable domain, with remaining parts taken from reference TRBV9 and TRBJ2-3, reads DSGVTQTPKHLITATGQRVTLRCSPRSGDLSVYWYQQSLDQGLQFLIQYYNGEERAKGNILERFSAQQFPDLHSELNLSSLELGDSALYFCASSVGTGESTDTQYFGPGTRLTVL.

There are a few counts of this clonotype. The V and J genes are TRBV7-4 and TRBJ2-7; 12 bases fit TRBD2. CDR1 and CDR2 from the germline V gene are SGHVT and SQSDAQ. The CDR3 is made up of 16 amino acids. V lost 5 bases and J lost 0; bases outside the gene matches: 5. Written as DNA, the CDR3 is TGTGCCAGCAGCCTCGGGACTAGCGGGCTCTCCTACGAGCAGTACTTC. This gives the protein CASSLGTSGLSYEQYF.

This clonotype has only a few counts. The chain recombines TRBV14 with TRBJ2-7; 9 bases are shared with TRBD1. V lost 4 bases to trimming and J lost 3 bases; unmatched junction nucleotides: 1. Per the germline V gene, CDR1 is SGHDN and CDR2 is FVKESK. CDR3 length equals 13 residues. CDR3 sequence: CASSRQGVYEQYV. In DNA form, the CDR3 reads TGTGCCAGCAGCCGACAGGGGGTCTACGAGCAGTACGTC.